This T cell receptor beta chain was identified in a study of T cell changes during pregnancy in multiple sclerosis. A note on this clone: One end of the junction fails to match germline, which may point to a read error.

The germline V gene has CDR1 SSHAT and CDR2 FNYEAQ (reference sequence). The CDR3 runs 18 residues. Method: immunoSEQ multiplex PCR; TCRdb's copy keeps in-frame clones and lacks some. Of tens of thousands of clones listed, around 92% are singletons. Sample: peripheral blood, taken before pregnancy. This TCR derives from a female donor with multiple sclerosis, enrolled in a pregnancy study. This chain links TRBV7-7 with TRBJ2-2; D possibly corresponds to TRBD2 (5 bases). CDR3 protein: CASSRSPLPRGNTGELFF. The CDR3 DNA reads TGTGCTAGCAGCCGCTCCCCCCTCCCTCGGGGGAACACCGGGGAGCTGTTTTTT.